The next 28 T cell receptor beta chains were all read from a single sample in a study of identical twins. TCRdb recomputed calls from the 5' RACE reads with MiXCR, one row per CDR3 protein. Among 1.5 million to 2 million distinct CDR3 sequences, about 31% were seen once, and the ten largest hold 0.25% to 0.3%. The sequenced sample consisted of cord blood. Receptors originate from a newborn girl in good health.

The chain joins TRBV20-1 to TRBJ2-4, with D uncertain. CDR3 length equals 15 residues. The germline CDR1 and CDR2 sequences are DFQATT and SNEGSKA (reference sequence). Trimming removed 1 base at V and 6 bases at J, with 16 bases between. CDR3 sequence (DNA): TGCAGTGCTAGAGTTGACCGCCTAGTATTAAACATTCAGTACTTC. Translated: CSARVDRLVLNIQYF.

This sequence joins TRBV28 and TRBJ2-5, with 14 bases matching TRBD2. This CDR3 is built from 19 residues. After removal of 5 bases from V and 11 bases from J, the junction contained 22 bases not matched to a gene. From germline, CDR1 is MDHEN and CDR2 SYDVKM. DNA for the CDR3: TGTGCCAGCAGTATTCGGACTAGCGGGAGGATTTCATTCTACAATGAGCAGTACTTC. Residues: CASSIRTSGRISFYNEQYF.

The chain links TRBV5-1 to TRBJ2-4, with D perhaps matching TRBD2 (7 bases). Germline loops: CDR1 SGHRS, CDR2 YFSETQ. V was shortened by 2 bases and J by 7 bases, with 13 bases between the two germline ends. This CDR3 comprises 14 residues. CDR3 protein: CASSFGAGANIQYF. DNA for the CDR3: TGCGCCAGCAGCTTTGGGGCGGGGGCGAACATTCAGTACTTC.

The chain combines TRBV24-1 with TRBJ2-7; a possible D gene is TRBD1 (6 bases). This CDR3 has 15 amino acids. V was trimmed by 8 bases and J by 7 bases, leaving 23 bases between them. Germline loops: CDR1 KGHDR, CDR2 SFDVKD. The CDR3 DNA reads TGTGCCACCATTCCGACAGGCCCCATGGAAAATGAGCAGTACTTC. Its protein product is CATIPTGPMENEQYF.

The chain is built from TRBV6-1 and TRBJ2-1, with TRBD2 matching 9 bases. The CDR3 totals 17 residues. Trimming removed 6 bases from V and 7 bases from J; junction bases left unmatched: 16. Germline V gives CDR1 MNHNS, CDR2 SASEGT. CDR3 bases: TGTGCCAGCAGCGGAATCAGGGGGTCAGGACTAGCGAATGAGCAGTTCTTC. It yields the protein CASSGIRGSGLANEQFF.

This sequence joins TRBV6-2 or TRBV6-3 and TRBJ2-4, with TRBD2 matching 14 bases. V was clipped by 0 bases and J by 5 bases; unmatched bases: 0. The V gene's germline CDR1 is MNHEY and CDR2 SVGEGT. The CDR3 is made up of 16 amino acids. CDR3: CASSYSTSGGENIQYF. The CDR3 region has the DNA TGTGCCAGCAGTTACTCGACTAGCGGGGGGGAAAACATTCAGTACTTC.

In its sample, this clonotype was seen a few times. The chain joins TRBV14 to TRBJ2-3, with D maybe TRBD1 (5 bases). The CDR3 runs to 18 residues. CDR1 is SGHDN, CDR2 FVKESK, per germline. Trimming shortened V by 1 base and J by 0 bases, and 17 bases separated the two germline ends. Here the CDR3 DNA reads TGTGCCAGCAGCCAAGCCCCCGGACATCTAGGAAGCACAGATACGCAGTATTTT. It translates to CASSQAPGHLGSTDTQYF.

The genes are TRBV5-1 and TRBJ1-2, with D perhaps TRBD1 (6 bases). Germline assignment: CDR1 SGHRS and CDR2 YFSETQ. V was trimmed by 4 bases and J by 4 bases, leaving 14 bases between them. The CDR3 covers 14 residues. The CDR3 loop is CASSIEGHLYGYTF. In DNA form, the CDR3 reads TGCGCCAGCAGCATTGAGGGACACCTCTATGGCTACACCTTC. The entire variable domain, with the rest obtained from reference TRBV5-1 and TRBJ1-2, is as follows: KAGVTQTPRYLIKTRGQQVTLSCSPISGHRSVSWYQQTPGQGLQFLFEYFSETQRNKGNFPGRFSGRQFSNSRSEMNVSTLELGDSALYLCASSIEGHLYGYTFGSGTRLTVV.

The chain combines TRBV19 with TRBJ2-1; D not resolved. Looked up from germline, CDR1 is LNHDA and CDR2 is SQIVND (reference sequence). V was shortened by 3 bases and J by 7 bases, with 7 bases between the two germline ends. The CDR3 totals 12 residues. CDR3 amino acids: CASSISRNEQFF. The CDR3 coding sequence is TGTGCCAGTAGTATTAGTCGGAATGAGCAGTTCTTC. The variable domain in full, completed from reference TRBV19 and TRBJ2-1, reads DGGITQSPKYLFRKEGQNVTLSCEQNLNHDAMYWYRQDPGQGLRLIYYSQIVNDFQKGDIAEGYSVSREKKESFPLTVTSAQKNPTAFYLCASSISRNEQFFGPGTRLTVL.

Notes on this clonotype: At one end, the junction sequence differs from germline, possibly due to a read error. The chain has TRBV6-6 and TRBJ1-5; D ambiguous. This CDR3 comprises 15 residues. CDR1 and CDR2 from the germline V gene are MNHNY and SVGAGI (reference sequence). The chain's CDR3 is CASRVDGTILQPPHF. The CDR3 DNA sequence: TGTGCCAGCAGGGTGGACGGCACTATCCTTCAGCCCCCGCATTTT.

This clonotype has more than one count but fewer than ten. The chain recombines TRBV5-1 with TRBJ2-3; TRBD2 matches at 9 bases. Germline CDR1 SGHRS, CDR2 YFSETQ. The trim removed 0 bases at V and 4 bases at J, leaving 9 bases unmatched. The CDR3 spans 17 residues. The CDR3 here is CASSLEPSGNRPDTQYF. The CDR3 coding sequence is TGCGCCAGCAGCTTGGAGCCTAGCGGGAACCGTCCAGATACGCAGTATTTT.

This clonotype was found a few times. The V call is TRBV9, the J call TRBJ1-4; D is undetermined. This CDR3 region has 13 residues. With 0 bases removed from V and 8 bases from J, the gap between germline ends came to 8 bases. The germline V gene encodes CDR1 SGDLS and CDR2 YYNGEE. The chain's CDR3 is CASSVGPTEKLFF. The CDR3 nucleotides are TGTGCCAGCAGCGTAGGGCCCACCGAAAAACTGTTTTTT. Combining the CDR3 with reference TRBV9 and TRBJ1-4 gives the whole variable domain DSGVTQTPKHLITATGQRVTLRCSPRSGDLSVYWYQQSLDQGLQFLIQYYNGEERAKGNILERFSAQQFPDLHSELNLSSLELGDSALYFCASSVGPTEKLFFGSGTQLSVL.

The chain employs TRBV9 and TRBJ2-1, with TRBD1 matching over 9 bases. The germline V gene encodes CDR1 SGDLS and CDR2 YYNGEE. The CDR3 covers 15 residues. J was trimmed by 8 bases and V by 2 bases; bases with no gene match: 8. In DNA form, the CDR3 reads TGTGCCAGCAGCGTTACGGACAGGGGTACCGATGAGCAGTTCTTC. Residues: CASSVTDRGTDEQFF. Variable domain in full (rest from reference TRBV9 and TRBJ2-1): DSGVTQTPKHLITATGQRVTLRCSPRSGDLSVYWYQQSLDQGLQFLIQYYNGEERAKGNILERFSAQQFPDLHSELNLSSLELGDSALYFCASSVTDRGTDEQFFGPGTRLTVL.

This clonotype appeared a few times. In DNA, the CDR3 is TGCAGTGCTCGCACACAGGGGCGGGGATACGAGCAGTACTTC. Protein sequence: CSARTQGRGYEQYF. The J gene is TRBJ2-7, the V gene TRBV20-1; D is possibly TRBD1 (7 bases). Germline CDR1 is DFQATT and CDR2 is SNEGSKA (reference sequence). V gave up 5 bases and J gave up 4 bases, with 18 bases separating them. This CDR3 spans 14 amino acids.

The chain joins TRBV24-1 to TRBJ2-7, with 8 nucleotides matching TRBD1. The V segment lost 4 bases and the J segment 1 base; nucleotides outside the gene matches: 8. Germline V lookup: CDR1 KGHDR, CDR2 SFDVKD. The CDR3 runs 16 residues. This chain's CDR3 is CATSESGTGASYEQYF. Written as DNA, the CDR3 is TGTGCCACCAGTGAGTCCGGGACAGGAGCTTCCTACGAGCAGTACTTC.

This clonotype occurred many times. The rearrangement joins TRBV12-3 or TRBV12-4 to TRBJ2-3; D remains unclear. Trimming took off 6 bases at V and 3 bases at J, with 16 bases between the two ends. There are 15 residues in the CDR3. The CDR3 DNA reads TGTGCCAGCAGACCCTTGCGTATTCTAACAGATACGCAGTATTTT. Protein: CASRPLRILTDTQYF.

This chain uses TRBV29-1 with TRBJ1-1; the D gene is possibly TRBD1 (6 bases). CDR1 is SQVTM, CDR2 ANQGSEA, per germline. The V gene lost 3 bases and the J gene lost 4 bases, with 21 bases spanning the gap. This CDR3 has 16 amino acids. The CDR3 reads CSVDPGGPGGATEAFF. The CDR3 coding sequence is TGCAGCGTTGATCCTGGGGGGCCTGGGGGGGCCACTGAAGCTTTCTTT.

The chain couples TRBV6-1 to TRBJ2-1, with TRBD2 matching over 9 bases. The CDR3 length is 15 residues. The germline CDR1 and CDR2 sequences are MNHNS and SASEGT. Unmatched junction bases numbered 8, after V lost 1 base and J lost 10 bases. The CDR3 nucleotides are TGTGCCAGCAGTGAAGGGGGACTAGCTTTATACGAGCAGTTCTTC. Amino acids: CASSEGGLALYEQFF.

Of note for this clonotype: Relative to the germline gene, one junction end is altered; a read error may explain this. The genes are TRBV30 and TRBJ1-6; D unresolved. Germline V CDR1 and CDR2: GTSNPN, SVGIG (reference sequence). The CDR3 loop spans 14 amino acids. The CDR3 spells CAWSVSGNNSPLNF. DNA for the CDR3: TGTGCCTGGAGTGTGTCTGGGAATAATTCACCCCTCAACTTT.

CDR3 sequence: CASSLIFGLAGDADTQYF. CDR3 DNA sequence: TGTGCCAGCAGCCTCATTTTCGGACTAGCGGGAGACGCAGATACGCAGTATTTT. The V and J genes are TRBV4-2 and TRBJ2-3; 13 bases are shared with TRBD2. Per the germline V gene, CDR1 is LGHNA and CDR2 is YNFKEQ. The V gene end was trimmed by 4 bases and the J gene end by 4 bases; junction bases not matched to a gene: 11. This CDR3 comprises 18 residues.

This clonotype was seen a few times. The J gene is TRBJ2-1, the V gene TRBV7-2; D is unresolved. The CDR3 sequence is 13 residues long. Germline CDR1 reads SGHTA; CDR2 reads FQGNSA. The V end lost 2 bases, the J end lost 5 bases, and 7 bases lay between the germline ends. The DNA for the CDR3 is TGTGCCAGCAGCTTAATCCTCGACAATGAGCAGTTCTTC. Amino acids: CASSLILDNEQFF.

This clonotype occurred once. A much larger clone differs by one base, so this may be a read error. For the CDR3, the DNA is TGTGCCAACAGTTTTGGACAGGGTCCTGAGCAGTTCTTC. As protein: CANSFGQGPEQFF. The chain is built from TRBV12-3 or TRBV12-4 and TRBJ2-1; 8 nucleotides line up with TRBD1. There are 13 residues in the CDR3.

This clonotype occurred a few times. The chain combines TRBV11-2 with TRBJ2-5; 9 bases map to TRBD1. The CDR3 totals 15 residues. Germline CDR1 reads SGHAT; CDR2 reads FQNNGV. V shed 4 bases and J 4 bases; nucleotides not matched to a gene: 7. The CDR3 sequence: CASSWDRVTRETQYF. The CDR3, as DNA: TGTGCCAGCAGCTGGGACAGGGTAACACGAGAGACCCAGTACTTC.

The rearrangement uses TRBV4-2 and TRBJ2-3; the D is unclear. The V gene lost 4 bases and the J gene lost 1 base, with 12 bases spanning the gap. The CDR3 runs to 15 residues. The germline V gene has CDR1 LGHNA and CDR2 YNFKEQ. The CDR3 bases are TGTGCCAGCAGCCCGTGTGGAGTCGGCACAGATACGCAGTATTTT. Its protein is CASSPCGVGTDTQYF.

This clonotype has at least ten counts. The genes are TRBV27 and TRBJ2-7; D gene uncertain. Between the trimmed V and J ends, which lost 2 bases and 2 bases, there was a span of 10 bases. The CDR3 has 14 residues. In germline, CDR1 is MNHEY, CDR2 SMNVEV (reference sequence). CDR3: CASSLKGGPYEQYF. Written as DNA, the CDR3 is TGTGCCAGCAGTTTAAAGGGCGGACCCTACGAGCAGTACTTC.

As for this clonotype: One end of the junction varies from germline; a read error may be responsible. Here the CDR3 DNA reads TGTGCCAGCTCACCACCTGAGCGGGGGACCTACGAGCAGTGCTTC. Amino acids: CASSPPERGTYEQCF. The chain uses TRBV18 and TRBJ2-7; 8 nucleotides match TRBD2. This CDR3 region has 15 residues. CDR1 and CDR2 (germline): KGHSH, LQKENI.

This rearrangement joins TRBV12-3 or TRBV12-4 to TRBJ2-4; D gene uncertain. This CDR3 contains 13 residues. Trimming left V 4 bases short and J 3 bases short, with 7 bases between. The CDR3 reads CASSWSSKNIQYF. The CDR3 bases are TGTGCCAGCAGTTGGTCCAGCAAAAACATTCAGTACTTC.

This clonotype was detected a few times. This rearrangement joins TRBV3-1 to TRBJ1-4; TRBD1 might be the D (5 bases). This CDR3 region has 15 residues. Germline V gene sequence: CDR1 LGHDT, CDR2 YNNKEL (reference sequence). V was cut by 1 base and J by 5 bases, with 11 bases left in between. The chain's CDR3 is CASSQGQPVNEKLFF. The CDR3 DNA is TGTGCCAGCAGCCAAGGACAGCCGGTGAATGAAAAACTGTTTTTT.